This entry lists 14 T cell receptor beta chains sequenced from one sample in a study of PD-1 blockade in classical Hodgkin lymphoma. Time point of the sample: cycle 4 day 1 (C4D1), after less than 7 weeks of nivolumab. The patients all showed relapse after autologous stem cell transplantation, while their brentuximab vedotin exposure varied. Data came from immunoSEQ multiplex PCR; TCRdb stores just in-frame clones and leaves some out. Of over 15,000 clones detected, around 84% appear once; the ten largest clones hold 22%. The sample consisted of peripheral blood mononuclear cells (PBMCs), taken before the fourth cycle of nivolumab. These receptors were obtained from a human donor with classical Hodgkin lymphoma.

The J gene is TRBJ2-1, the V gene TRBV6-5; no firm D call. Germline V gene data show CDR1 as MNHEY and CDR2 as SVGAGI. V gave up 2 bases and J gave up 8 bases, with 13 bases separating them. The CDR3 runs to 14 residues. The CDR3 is CASSYASSYDEQFF. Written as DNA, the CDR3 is TGTGCCAGCAGTTACGCATCTTCTTACGATGAGCAGTTCTTC.

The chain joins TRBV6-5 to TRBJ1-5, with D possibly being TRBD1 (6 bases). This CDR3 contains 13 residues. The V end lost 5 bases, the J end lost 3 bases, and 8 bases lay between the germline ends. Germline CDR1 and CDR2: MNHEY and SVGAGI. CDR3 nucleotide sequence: TGTGCCAGCAGTCAGGGGTCCAATCAGCCCCAGCATTTT. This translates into CASSQGSNQPQHF.

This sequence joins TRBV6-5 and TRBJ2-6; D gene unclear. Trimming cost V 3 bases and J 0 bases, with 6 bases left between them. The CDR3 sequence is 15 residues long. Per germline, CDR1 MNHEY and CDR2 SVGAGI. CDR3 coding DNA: TGTGCCAGCAGTTATCTCAGCTCTGGGGCCAACGTCCTGACTTTC. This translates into CASSYLSSGANVLTF.

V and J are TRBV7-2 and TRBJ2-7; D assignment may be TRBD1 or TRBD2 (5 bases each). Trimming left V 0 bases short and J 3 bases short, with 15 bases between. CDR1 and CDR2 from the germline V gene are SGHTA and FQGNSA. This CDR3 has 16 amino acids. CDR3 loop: CASSLALGAQFYEQYF. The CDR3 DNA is TGTGCCAGCAGCTTAGCGCTCGGGGCGCAGTTCTACGAGCAGTACTTC.

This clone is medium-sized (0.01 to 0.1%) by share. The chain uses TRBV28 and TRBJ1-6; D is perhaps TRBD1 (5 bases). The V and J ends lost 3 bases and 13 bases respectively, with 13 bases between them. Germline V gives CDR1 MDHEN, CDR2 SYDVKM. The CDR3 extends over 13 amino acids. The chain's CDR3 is CASSLTVVRPLHF. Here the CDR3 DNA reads TGTGCCAGCAGTTTGACAGTGGTGAGGCCCCTCCACTTT.

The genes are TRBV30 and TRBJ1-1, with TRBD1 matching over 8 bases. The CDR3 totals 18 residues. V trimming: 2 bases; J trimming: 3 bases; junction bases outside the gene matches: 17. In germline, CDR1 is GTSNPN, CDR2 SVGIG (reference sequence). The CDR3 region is CAWSQITDPRGQDTEAFF. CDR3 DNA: TGTGCCTGGAGTCAGATTACCGACCCCAGGGGGCAGGACACTGAAGCTTTCTTT.

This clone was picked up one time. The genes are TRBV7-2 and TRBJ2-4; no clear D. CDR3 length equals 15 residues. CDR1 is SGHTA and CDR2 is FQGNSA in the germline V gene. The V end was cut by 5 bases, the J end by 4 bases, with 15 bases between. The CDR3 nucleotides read TGTGCCAGCAGCCCCCGTCAGGAGCAGAAAAACATTCAGTACTTC. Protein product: CASSPRQEQKNIQYF.

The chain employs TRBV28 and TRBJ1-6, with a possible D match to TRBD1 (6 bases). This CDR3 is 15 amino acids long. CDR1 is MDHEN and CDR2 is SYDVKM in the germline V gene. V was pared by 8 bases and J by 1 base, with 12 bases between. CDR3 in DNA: TGTGCCAGCTCGGGGGGGCGTTCCTATAATTCACCCCTCCACTTT. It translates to CASSGGRSYNSPLHF.

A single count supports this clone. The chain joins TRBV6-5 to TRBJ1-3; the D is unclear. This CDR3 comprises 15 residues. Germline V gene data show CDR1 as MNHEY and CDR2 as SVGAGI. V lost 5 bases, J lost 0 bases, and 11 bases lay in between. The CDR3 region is CASSRTPSSGNTIYF. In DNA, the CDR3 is TGTGCCAGCAGTCGGACTCCTAGCTCTGGAAACACCATATATTTT.

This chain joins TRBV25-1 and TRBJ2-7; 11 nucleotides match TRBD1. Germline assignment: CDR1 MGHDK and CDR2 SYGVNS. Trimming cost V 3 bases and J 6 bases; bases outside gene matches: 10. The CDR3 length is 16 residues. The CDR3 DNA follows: TGTGCCAGCAGTGATCGTCGGACAGGGGGCAATTTCGAGCAGTACTTC. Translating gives CASSDRRTGGNFEQYF.

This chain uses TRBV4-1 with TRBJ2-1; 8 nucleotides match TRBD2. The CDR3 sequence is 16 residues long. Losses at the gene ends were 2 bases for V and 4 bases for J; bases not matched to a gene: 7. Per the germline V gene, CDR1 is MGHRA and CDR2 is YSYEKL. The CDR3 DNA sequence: TGCGCCAGCAGCCAACTAGCGGGTGGTTATTACAATGAGCAGTTCTTC. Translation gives CASSQLAGGYYNEQFF.

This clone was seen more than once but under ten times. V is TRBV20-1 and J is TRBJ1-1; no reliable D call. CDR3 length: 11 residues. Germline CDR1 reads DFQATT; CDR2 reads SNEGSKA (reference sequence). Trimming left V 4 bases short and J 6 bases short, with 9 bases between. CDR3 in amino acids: CSATSGPEAFF. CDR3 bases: TGCAGTGCTACGAGTGGGCCTGAAGCTTTCTTT.

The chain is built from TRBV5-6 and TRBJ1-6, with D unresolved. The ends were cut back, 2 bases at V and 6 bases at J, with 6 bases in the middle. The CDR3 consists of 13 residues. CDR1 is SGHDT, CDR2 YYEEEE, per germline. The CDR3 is CASSLKINSPLHF. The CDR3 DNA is TGTGCCAGCAGCTTAAAAATTAATTCACCCCTCCACTTT.

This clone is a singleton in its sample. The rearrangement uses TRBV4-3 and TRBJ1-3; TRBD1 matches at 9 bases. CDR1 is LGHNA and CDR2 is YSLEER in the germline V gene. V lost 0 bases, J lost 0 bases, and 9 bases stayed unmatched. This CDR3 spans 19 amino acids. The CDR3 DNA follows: TGCGCCAGCAGCCAAGATTATGGGACAGGGTTTCTCTCTGGAAACACCATATATTTT. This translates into CASSQDYGTGFLSGNTIYF.